The source of this TCR beta chain is a study of CD8 T cells in Susac syndrome. Study details: Patients with Susac syndrome who were sequenced included five or six with active disease and eight or nine in remission.

The V end lost 5 bases, the J end lost 8 bases, and 9 bases lay between the germline ends. The CDR3 loop spans 12 amino acids. Germline loops: CDR1 SGHNT, CDR2 YENEEA. With random hexamers, roughly 0.5 to 1 ug RNA was reverse transcribed. The CDR3 of TCR beta was amplified by immunoSEQ multiplex PCR across 54 Vbeta and 13 Jbeta. A single record per CDR3 protein comes from TCRdb applying MiXCR to the immunoSEQ multiplex PCR reads. Of over 150,000 distinct CDR3 sequences in the sample, roughly 94% were seen once. Study results and limitations: The CD4+ T cell repertoires in Susac syndrome were not clonally expanded.

Sequencing targeted TCR beta in T cells from blood (CD8+ and CD4+). For this clonotype: The antigen is undetermined.

Material for sequencing was CD4+ T cells from PBMCs. The sequence came from a human donor with Susac syndrome. The chain uses TRBV11-3 and TRBJ2-2; no clear D. This chain's CDR3 is CASSRMEGELFF. CDR3 bases: TGTGCCAGCAGCCGGATGGAAGGGGAGCTGTTTTTT.